The 8 T cell receptor beta chains presented below share a single source sample, sequenced in a study of CD8 T cells in ankylosing spondylitis. Their cognate antigens are unknown. TCRdb called the 5' RACE reads again in MiXCR, with one record for every CDR3 protein. The sample has some 840,000 distinct CDR3 sequences; approximately 12% are singletons. Notes on the study in general: Seven to nine highly homologous variants formed a TCR beta motif that appeared characteristic of ankylosing spondylitis blood.

The material sequenced was blood, either unsorted or a sorted T cell fraction (not recorded which). These receptors all come from a male donor with ankylosing spondylitis.

This clonotype showed up just a few times. The J gene is TRBJ2-2, the V gene TRBV20-1, with D unresolved. Germline V gene sequence: CDR1 DFQATT, CDR2 SNEGSKA (reference sequence). This CDR3 region has 14 residues. V gave up 3 bases and J gave up 3 bases, with 11 bases separating them. The CDR3 region is CSASSTVYTGELFF. The CDR3 nucleotides read TGCAGTGCTAGCAGCACAGTATACACCGGGGAGCTGTTTTTT.

The gene calls are TRBV5-1 and TRBJ2-1; D may be TRBD1 (6 bases). Germline V lookup: CDR1 SGHRS, CDR2 YFSETQ. V was pared by 0 bases and J by 9 bases, with 13 bases between. The CDR3 loop spans 14 amino acids. The CDR3 coding sequence is TGCGCCAGCAGCTTGGCCGTTAACAGGGCTGAGCAGTTCTTC. Encoded protein: CASSLAVNRAEQFF.

The rearrangement joins TRBV20-1 to TRBJ2-2; no clear D gene. From germline, CDR1 is DFQATT and CDR2 SNEGSKA (reference sequence). Trimming stripped 3 bases from V and 0 bases from J, with 8 bases between. The CDR3 has 14 residues. CDR3 in amino acids: CSASSGPNTGELFF. As DNA, the CDR3 is TGCAGTGCTAGTAGTGGGCCGAACACCGGGGAGCTGTTTTTT.

The chain is built from TRBV20-1 and TRBJ2-3; tentatively, D is TRBD2 (7 bases). Germline CDR1 reads DFQATT; CDR2 reads SNEGSKA (reference sequence). This CDR3 is 14 amino acids long. Trimming removed 0 bases at V and 5 bases at J, with 12 bases between. CDR3 coding DNA: TGCAGTGCTAGAGATCGAGGGGGGGGAGATACGCAGTATTTT. This codes for CSARDRGGGDTQYF.

The chain links TRBV20-1 to TRBJ2-5; 8 nucleotides align to TRBD1. This CDR3 contains 16 residues. Germline CDR1 and CDR2: DFQATT and SNEGSKA (reference sequence). The V segment lost 2 bases and the J segment 4 bases; nucleotides outside the gene matches: 12. The CDR3 here is CSARLPAGQGRETQYF. CDR3 bases: TGCAGTGCTAGATTACCCGCCGGACAGGGAAGAGAGACCCAGTACTTC.

This clonotype was counted a few times. The rearrangement joins TRBV6-5 to TRBJ1-1, with D hard to call. The CDR3 extends over 15 amino acids. Per the germline V gene, CDR1 is MNHEY and CDR2 is SVGAGI. The V and J ends lost 2 bases and 5 bases respectively, with 15 bases between them. The CDR3 DNA reads as TGTGCCAGCAGTTACGACGGCAGCCCCTGGACTGAAGCTTTCTTT. Amino acid sequence: CASSYDGSPWTEAFF.

V and J are TRBV7-2 and TRBJ1-5, with unresolved D. The length of the CDR3 is 14 residues. Trimming removed 1 base at V and 6 bases at J, with 10 bases between. Germline lookup yields CDR1 SGHTA and CDR2 FQGNSA. The CDR3 DNA is TGTGCCAGCAGCTTAGGCTATGGATCTCAGCCCCAGCATTTT. Translation: CASSLGYGSQPQHF.

This clonotype was observed a few times. The chain joins TRBV6-1 to TRBJ1-1; a weak D match, TRBD1 (5 bases). V lost 8 bases to trimming and J lost 1 base, with 14 bases between them. The CDR3 is 14 amino acids. CDR1 is MNHNS and CDR2 is SASEGT in the germline V gene. The CDR3 coding sequence is TGTGCCAGCGCCTTCTCCGGGACGAACACTGAAGCTTTCTTT. Its translation is CASAFSGTNTEAFF.